A selection of T cell receptor beta chains follows, all from one sample in a study of fetal regulatory T cell absence and autoimmunity. The assay was immunoSEQ multiplex PCR, and TCRdb's table has in-frame clones only and misses some. In the table there are 95,000 or so clones, 72% of which are singletons. Sequenced: pancreas tissue. These receptors originate from a male donor with IPEX syndrome. The CDR3 runs from the conserved cysteine through the conserved F or W. D genes are given only for firm matches. Rows give clone size only sometimes, using once, few, many, or a class for an expanded clone.

.	.	TRBV15	TRBJ2-7	CATSRDLVTGTYEQYF	TGTGCCACCAGCAGAGATCTGGTAACAGGGACCTACGAGCAGTACTTC
.	TRBD1	TRBV7-6	TRBJ1-2	CASSFRTGGHGYTF	TGTGCCAGCAGCTTCCGGACAGGGGGACATGGCTACACCTTC
.	.	TRBV5-4	TRBJ2-7	CASSWGRGLPYEQYF	TGTGCCAGCAGCTGGGGGAGGGGGCTACCCTACGAGCAGTACTTC
.	TRBD2	TRBV9	TRBJ2-5	CASSVGGGSGETQYF	TGTGCCAGCAGCGTAGGGGGCGGGAGCGGGGAGACCCAGTACTTC
.	TRBD1	TRBV30	TRBJ1-2	CAWVQGDHYGYTF	TGTGCCTGGGTTCAGGGGGATCACTATGGCTACACCTTC
.	TRBD1	TRBV10-1	TRBJ1-4	CASSPGTASTNEKLFF	TGCGCCAGCAGTCCCGGGACAGCTTCAACTAATGAAAAACTGTTTTTT
.	.	TRBV6-5	TRBJ1-1	CASSYSDVGTEAFF	TGTGCCAGCAGTTACTCTGACGTAGGGACTGAAGCTTTCTTT
.	.	TRBV19	TRBJ1-2	CASSFLPLYYGYTF	TGTGCCAGTAGCTTCCTCCCCCTCTACTATGGCTACACCTTC
.	.	TRBV4-3	TRBJ1-6	CASSLLGGSYNSPLHF	TGCGCCAGCAGCCTTCTAGGGGGTTCCTATAATTCACCCCTCCACTTT
.	.	TRBV25-1	TRBJ1-5	CASSEGGQPQHF	TGTGCCAGCAGTGAAGGGGGTCAGCCCCAGCATTTT
.	TRBD1	TRBV4-3	TRBJ2-1	CASSLLLDRGEQFF	TGCGCCAGCAGCCTACTCTTGGACAGGGGTGAGCAGTTCTTC
.	.	TRBV18	TRBJ2-7	CASSPDDYEQYF	TGTGCCAGCTCCCCAGACGATTACGAGCAGTACTTC
few	.	TRBV19	TRBJ1-2	CASSITGYYGYTF	TGTGCCAGTAGTATTACAGGGTACTATGGCTACACCTTC
.	.	TRBV18	TRBJ1-2	CASSPRRVYGYTF	TGTGCCAGCTCACCTCGTCGGGTCTATGGCTACACCTTC
.	.	TRBV5-4	TRBJ1-1	CASSLGGRMNTEAFF	TGTGCCAGCAGCCTGGGGGGGAGAATGAACACTGAAGCTTTCTTT
.	.	TRBV19	TRBJ2-1	CASSIAGSSYNEQFF	TGTGCCAGTAGTATAGCGGGGAGCTCCTACAATGAGCAGTTCTTC
.	TRBD2	TRBV11-2	TRBJ2-1	CASSLAGGTYNEQFF	TGTGCCAGCAGCTTAGCGGGGGGAACCTACAATGAGCAGTTCTTC
.	TRBD2	TRBV2	TRBJ2-3	CAIPLAGGTDTQYF	TGTGCCATTCCTCTAGCGGGGGGCACAGATACGCAGTATTTT
.	.	TRBV19	TRBJ1-1	CASSPTGLNTEAFF	TGTGCCAGTAGTCCTACAGGGCTGAACACTGAAGCTTTCTTT
few	TRBD1	TRBV19	TRBJ2-5	CASSLDREETQYF	TGTGCCAGTAGTTTGGACAGGGAAGAGACCCAGTACTTC
.	.	TRBV11-2	TRBJ2-7	CASSLGAPYEQYF	TGTGCCAGCAGCTTAGGAGCCCCCTACGAGCAGTACTTC
.	TRBD1	TRBV6-1	TRBJ2-7	CASSRTGFYEQYF	TGTGCCAGCAGCAGGACAGGGTTCTACGAGCAGTACTTC